Listed below are T cell receptor beta chains from one sample, sequenced in a study of T cell changes during pregnancy in multiple sclerosis. Sequencing was performed with immunoSEQ multiplex PCR; in TCRdb, only in-frame clones are kept and a portion is missing. The sample lists roughly 64,000 clones, about 92% seen once, with over 5% in the top ten. Sequenced here: peripheral blood, sampled in the third trimester of pregnancy. These TCRs come from a female donor in good health, enrolled as a control in a pregnancy study. Both conserved end residues are part of each CDR3. Each record gives: clone size, D gene, V gene, CDR3 length, J gene, CDR3 protein, CDR3 DNA. A D gene is named only where the DNA matches it firmly. Size is stated for part of the rows, as once, few or many counts, or as a class when the clone is expanded.

clone size: .
D gene: .
V gene: TRBV6-5
CDR3 length: 11
J gene: TRBJ1-1
CDR3 protein: CASPGRGEAFF
CDR3 DNA: TGTGCCAGCCCAGGCCGGGGGGAAGCTTTCTTT

clone size: once
D gene: .
V gene: TRBV7-2
CDR3 length: 15
J gene: TRBJ1-5
CDR3 protein: CASSLGGGSNQPQHF
CDR3 DNA: TGTGCCAGCAGCTTAGGGGGGGGGTCCAATCAGCCCCAGCATTTT

clone size: .
D gene: TRBD2
V gene: TRBV4-3
CDR3 length: 17
J gene: TRBJ2-2
CDR3 protein: CASSHPSGGAFTGELFF
CDR3 DNA: TGCGCCAGCAGCCACCCTAGCGGGGGGGCGTTCACCGGGGAGCTGTTTTTT

clone size: .
D gene: TRBD1
V gene: TRBV7-2
CDR3 length: 14
J gene: TRBJ1-2
CDR3 protein: CASSRPGTGDGYTF
CDR3 DNA: TGTGCCAGCAGCCGACCTGGGACAGGGGATGGCTACACCTTC

clone size: .
D gene: .
V gene: TRBV5-1
CDR3 length: 17
J gene: TRBJ2-5
CDR3 protein: CASSSGGQGRYQETQYF
CDR3 DNA: TGCGCCAGCAGCTCCGGGGGGCAGGGCAGGTACCAAGAGACCCAGTACTTC

clone size: .
D gene: TRBD1
V gene: TRBV7-9
CDR3 length: 15
J gene: TRBJ1-1
CDR3 protein: CASSRTGVEYTEAFF
CDR3 DNA: TGTGCCAGCAGCCGGACAGGGGTCGAGTACACTGAAGCTTTCTTT

clone size: once
D gene: TRBD2
V gene: TRBV10-3
CDR3 length: 16
J gene: TRBJ2-3
CDR3 protein: CAISDPAERGRGTQYF
CDR3 DNA: TGTGCCATCAGTGACCCAGCGGAGCGGGGGCGGGGTACGCAGTATTTT

clone size: .
D gene: TRBD1
V gene: TRBV18
CDR3 length: 15
J gene: TRBJ2-3
CDR3 protein: CASSLQGVETDTQYF
CDR3 DNA: TGTGCCAGCTCCCTTCAGGGGGTAGAGACAGATACGCAGTATTTT

clone size: .
D gene: TRBD1
V gene: TRBV4-3
CDR3 length: 15
J gene: TRBJ1-2
CDR3 protein: CASSQYTGGYDGYTF
CDR3 DNA: TGCGCCAGCAGCCAATATACAGGGGGTTACGATGGCTACACCTTC

clone size: .
D gene: TRBD1
V gene: TRBV7-6
CDR3 length: 16
J gene: TRBJ1-3
CDR3 protein: CASSPGGQSSGNTIYF
CDR3 DNA: TGTGCCAGCAGCCCAGGGGGACAGAGTTCTGGAAACACCATATATTTT